These T cell receptor beta chains were read from a single sample in a study of spatial heterogeneity in lung cancer. TCRdb redid the calling of the 5' RACE reads with MiXCR, one entry per CDR3 protein. The sample lists roughly 70,000 distinct CDR3 sequences, about an eighth occurring once. Sequenced material: PBMCs, taken at surgery. Every receptor here comes from a male donor with early-stage non-small cell lung cancer. Both conserved end residues are part of each CDR3. D genes are given only for firm matches. Rows give clone size only sometimes, using once, few, many, or a class for an expanded clone.

j_gene: TRBJ1-5; d_gene: TRBD1; v_gene: TRBV20-1; abundance: few; CDR3aa: CSAGDSSQPQHF; CDR3nt: TGCAGTGCGGGGGACAGTTCTCAGCCCCAGCATTTT
j_gene: TRBJ2-7; d_gene: -; v_gene: TRBV24-1; abundance: -; CDR3aa: CATSDSVSYEQYF; CDR3nt: TGTGCCACCAGTGATTCGGTATCCTACGAGCAGTACTTC
j_gene: TRBJ1-5; d_gene: TRBD1; v_gene: TRBV5-4; abundance: -; CDR3aa: CASSRKDRGGNQPQHF; CDR3nt: TGTGCCAGCAGCCGTAAGGACAGGGGGGGCAATCAGCCCCAGCATTTT
j_gene: TRBJ1-1; d_gene: -; v_gene: TRBV4-3; abundance: few; CDR3aa: CASSQDRGWWTAAFF; CDR3nt: TGCGCCAGCAGCCAAGATCGGGGCTGGTGGACTGCGGCTTTCTTT
j_gene: TRBJ2-1; d_gene: -; v_gene: TRBV5-1; abundance: -; CDR3aa: CASSLTGGINEQFF; CDR3nt: TGCGCCAGCAGCTTGACAGGCGGTATCAATGAGCAGTTCTTC
j_gene: TRBJ1-4; d_gene: -; v_gene: TRBV12-3/TRBV12-4; abundance: many; CDR3aa: CASSLLIGEKLFF; CDR3nt: TGTGCCAGCAGCCTTCTTATCGGGGAAAAACTGTTTTTT
j_gene: TRBJ1-1; d_gene: -; v_gene: TRBV5-1; abundance: -; CDR3aa: CASTRGTEAFF; CDR3nt: TGCGCCAGCACCCGGGGCACTGAAGCTTTCTTT
j_gene: TRBJ2-5; d_gene: -; v_gene: TRBV9; abundance: -; CDR3aa: CASSVGGVQETQYF; CDR3nt: TGTGCCAGCAGCGTAGGGGGAGTCCAAGAGACCCAGTACTTC
j_gene: TRBJ1-1; d_gene: TRBD1; v_gene: TRBV7-3; abundance: many; CDR3aa: CASSLRGGTGLLNTEAFF; CDR3nt: TGTGCCAGCAGCTTAAGAGGAGGGACAGGGCTTTTGAACACTGAAGCTTTCTTT
j_gene: TRBJ2-1; d_gene: -; v_gene: TRBV7-9; abundance: -; CDR3aa: CASSPGLGWRIF; CDR3nt: TGTGCCAGCAGCCCAGGGCTAGGGTGGCGTATCTTC
j_gene: TRBJ2-1; d_gene: TRBD2; v_gene: TRBV2; abundance: -; CDR3aa: CARGTSGISSYNEQFF; CDR3nt: TGTGCCAGGGGGACTAGCGGGATTAGCTCCTACAATGAGCAGTTCTTC
j_gene: TRBJ1-1; d_gene: -; v_gene: TRBV7-8; abundance: few; CDR3aa: CASSYRDGMNTEAFF; CDR3nt: TGTGCCAGCAGTTACCGGGACGGTATGAACACTGAAGCTTTCTTT
j_gene: TRBJ2-7; d_gene: -; v_gene: TRBV7-9; abundance: many; CDR3aa: CASSRTEVSYEQYF; CDR3nt: TGTGCCAGCAGCCGAACCGAAGTTTCCTACGAGCAGTACTTC
j_gene: TRBJ2-1; d_gene: -; v_gene: TRBV10-3; abundance: many; CDR3aa: CAISESGARGEQFF; CDR3nt: TGTGCCATCAGTGAGTCGGGAGCCAGGGGTGAGCAGTTCTTC
j_gene: TRBJ1-4; d_gene: TRBD1; v_gene: TRBV6-5; abundance: -; CDR3aa: CVSKTGADEKLFF; CDR3nt: TGTGTCAGCAAGACAGGGGCCGATGAAAAACTGTTTTTT
j_gene: TRBJ1-1; d_gene: -; v_gene: TRBV27; abundance: -; CDR3aa: CASSPRTPYAEAFF; CDR3nt: TGTGCCAGCAGTCCCCGGACCCCGTACGCTGAAGCTTTCTTT
j_gene: TRBJ2-7; d_gene: -; v_gene: TRBV20-1; abundance: -; CDR3aa: CSARDVRTGYEQYF; CDR3nt: TGCAGTGCTAGAGATGTCAGAACCGGGTACGAGCAGTACTTC
j_gene: TRBJ2-7; d_gene: -; v_gene: TRBV30; abundance: -; CDR3aa: CAWSGDGQFYEQYF; CDR3nt: TGTGCCTGGAGTGGGGACGGACAGTTTTACGAGCAGTACTTC
j_gene: TRBJ1-2; d_gene: TRBD1; v_gene: TRBV5-1; abundance: few; CDR3aa: CASSKRKDRGTNYGYTF; CDR3nt: TGCGCCAGCAGCAAACGAAAAGACAGGGGAACTAACTATGGCTACACCTTC
j_gene: TRBJ2-6; d_gene: -; v_gene: TRBV29-1; abundance: many; CDR3aa: CSVELASSGANVLTF; CDR3nt: TGCAGCGTTGAACTGGCCAGCTCTGGGGCCAACGTCCTGACTTTC
j_gene: TRBJ2-7; d_gene: TRBD2; v_gene: TRBV5-1; abundance: many; CDR3aa: CASSFGSGPSYEQYF; CDR3nt: TGCGCCAGCAGCTTCGGTAGCGGGCCCTCCTACGAGCAGTACTTC
j_gene: TRBJ2-1; d_gene: -; v_gene: TRBV29-1; abundance: -; CDR3aa: CSVMKRYNEQFF; CDR3nt: TGCAGCGTTATGAAACGGTACAATGAGCAGTTCTTC
j_gene: TRBJ2-7; d_gene: TRBD1; v_gene: TRBV5-4; abundance: -; CDR3aa: CASSRSDRGRYEQYF; CDR3nt: TGTGCCAGCAGCCGATCGGACAGGGGAAGGTACGAGCAGTACTTC
j_gene: TRBJ2-3; d_gene: -; v_gene: TRBV6-5; abundance: -; CDR3aa: CASSRFAEATTDTQYF; CDR3nt: TGTGCCAGCAGCCGCTTTGCGGAGGCCACCACAGATACGCAGTATTTT
j_gene: TRBJ1-1; d_gene: -; v_gene: TRBV5-1; abundance: -; CDR3aa: CASSLALGTREAFF; CDR3nt: TGCGCCAGCAGCTTGGCCTTAGGAACTCGAGAGGCTTTCTTT
j_gene: TRBJ2-3; d_gene: -; v_gene: TRBV7-2; abundance: many; CDR3aa: CASSTGSRRALGTQYF; CDR3nt: TGTGCCAGCAGCACGGGTAGCAGGAGGGCCCTCGGTACGCAGTATTTT
j_gene: TRBJ2-7; d_gene: TRBD2; v_gene: TRBV11-2; abundance: few; CDR3aa: CASSASGAYEQYF; CDR3nt: TGTGCCAGCAGCGCTAGCGGTGCCTACGAGCAGTACTTC
j_gene: TRBJ2-1; d_gene: -; v_gene: TRBV4-3; abundance: medium-sized; CDR3aa: CASSPRFRGAINEQFF; CDR3nt: TGCGCCAGCAGCCCGAGGTTCCGGGGCGCGATAAATGAGCAGTTCTTC
j_gene: TRBJ1-2; d_gene: -; v_gene: TRBV12-3/TRBV12-4; abundance: -; CDR3aa: CASSRVGGLDGYTF; CDR3nt: TGTGCCAGCAGTCGCGTCGGGGGGCTCGATGGCTACACCTTC
j_gene: TRBJ2-7; d_gene: -; v_gene: TRBV28; abundance: many; CDR3aa: CASSPRTSGDEQYF; CDR3nt: TGTGCCAGCAGTCCTCGGACCAGTGGCGACGAGCAGTACTTC
j_gene: TRBJ1-1; d_gene: TRBD1; v_gene: TRBV7-8; abundance: many; CDR3aa: CASSWTGNTEAFF; CDR3nt: TGTGCCAGCAGCTGGACAGGGAACACTGAAGCTTTCTTT
j_gene: TRBJ2-3; d_gene: -; v_gene: TRBV10-3; abundance: many; CDR3aa: CAISESRGRLRTDTQYF; CDR3nt: TGTGCCATCAGTGAGTCGAGGGGACGGTTGCGCACAGATACGCAGTATTTT
j_gene: TRBJ1-6; d_gene: TRBD1; v_gene: TRBV18; abundance: many; CDR3aa: CASRQGVSGSPLHF; CDR3nt: TGTGCCAGCCGCCAGGGGGTCTCGGGCTCACCCCTCCACTTT
j_gene: TRBJ1-1; d_gene: TRBD1; v_gene: TRBV10-3; abundance: -; CDR3aa: CAISGDSMNIEAFF; CDR3nt: TGTGCCATCAGTGGGGACAGTATGAACATTGAAGCTTTCTTT
j_gene: TRBJ2-2; d_gene: TRBD2; v_gene: TRBV12-3/TRBV12-4; abundance: few; CDR3aa: CASSFSREAGELFF; CDR3nt: TGTGCCAGCAGTTTTTCGCGGGAGGCCGGGGAGCTGTTTTTT
j_gene: TRBJ2-3; d_gene: TRBD1; v_gene: TRBV5-1; abundance: few; CDR3aa: CASSHRTGGASDTQYF; CDR3nt: TGCGCCAGCAGCCACCGGACAGGGGGCGCCTCAGATACGCAGTATTTT
j_gene: TRBJ2-5; d_gene: -; v_gene: TRBV29-1; abundance: many; CDR3aa: CSVSRGAASTEETQYF; CDR3nt: TGCAGCGTCTCCCGCGGGGCTGCCTCGACTGAAGAGACCCAGTACTTC
j_gene: TRBJ1-2; d_gene: -; v_gene: TRBV27; abundance: once; CDR3aa: CASGSGYGYTF; CDR3nt: TGTGCCAGCGGTTCCGGCTATGGCTACACCTTC
j_gene: TRBJ2-1; d_gene: -; v_gene: TRBV4-1; abundance: -; CDR3aa: CASSQRRTGGEEQFF; CDR3nt: TGCGCCAGCAGCCAAAGGCGGACAGGAGGGGAAGAGCAGTTCTTC
j_gene: TRBJ2-2; d_gene: -; v_gene: TRBV19; abundance: -; CDR3aa: CASSTWTEIHTNTGELFF; CDR3nt: TGTGCCAGTAGTACATGGACAGAAATTCATACGAACACCGGGGAGCTGTTTTTT
j_gene: TRBJ2-7; d_gene: -; v_gene: TRBV3-1; abundance: many; CDR3aa: CASSQEERAEQYF; CDR3nt: TGTGCCAGCAGCCAAGAGGAGAGGGCCGAGCAGTACTTC
j_gene: TRBJ2-7; d_gene: TRBD2; v_gene: TRBV5-1; abundance: many; CDR3aa: CASSVAETSIVEQYF; CDR3nt: TGCGCCAGCAGCGTAGCCGAGACTAGCATTGTGGAGCAGTACTTC
j_gene: TRBJ2-3; d_gene: TRBD2; v_gene: TRBV24-1; abundance: few; CDR3aa: CATTAAGFSDTQYF; CDR3nt: TGTGCCACCACAGCAGCGGGGTTTTCAGATACGCAGTATTTT
j_gene: TRBJ1-6; d_gene: -; v_gene: TRBV29-1; abundance: many; CDR3aa: CSVGSGSNSPLHF; CDR3nt: TGCAGCGTTGGGTCAGGGAGCAATTCACCCCTCCACTTT
j_gene: TRBJ1-1; d_gene: -; v_gene: TRBV29-1; abundance: many; CDR3aa: CSVAGKLRTEAFF; CDR3nt: TGCAGCGTTGCAGGGAAGCTGAGGACTGAAGCTTTCTTT
j_gene: TRBJ1-5; d_gene: -; v_gene: TRBV18; abundance: few; CDR3aa: CASSGQGAQPQHF; CDR3nt: TGTGCCAGCTCAGGGCAGGGTGCTCAGCCCCAGCATTTT
j_gene: TRBJ2-7; d_gene: -; v_gene: TRBV6-1; abundance: few; CDR3aa: CASSEIGYEQYF; CDR3nt: TGTGCCAGCAGTGAAATCGGGTACGAGCAGTACTTC
j_gene: TRBJ2-3; d_gene: -; v_gene: TRBV7-2; abundance: -; CDR3aa: CASSSFAGGTDTQYF; CDR3nt: TGTGCCAGCAGCTCCTTCGCAGGTGGCACAGATACGCAGTATTTT
j_gene: TRBJ2-2; d_gene: TRBD2; v_gene: TRBV10-3; abundance: many; CDR3aa: CAISEFSGANTGELFF; CDR3nt: TGTGCCATCAGTGAATTTAGCGGGGCGAACACCGGGGAGCTGTTTTTT
j_gene: TRBJ2-3; d_gene: TRBD2; v_gene: TRBV7-8; abundance: few; CDR3aa: CASSPPLRLADRADTQYF; CDR3nt: TGTGCCAGCAGCCCACCCCTTAGGCTAGCGGATAGGGCAGATACGCAGTATTTT